This note documents a single T cell receptor (beta chain) sequence. The target antigen is unknown. The assay was immunoSEQ multiplex PCR, and TCRdb's table has in-frame clones only and misses some. The table includes about 150,000 clones, roughly 89% detected once. This CDR3 region has 14 residues. CDR1 is MDHEN, CDR2 SYDVKM, per germline. Trimming took off 4 bases at V and 0 bases at J, with 6 bases between the two ends. This sample was taken from a study of T cell responses to AZD1222 COVID-19 vaccine. Study results and caveats: Repertoires were sampled only after the peak T cell response. Spike-specific TCR breadth and depth were elevated following two AZD1222 doses. Dominant at 160-218 and 743-854, vaccine-associated CD4 TCRs also spanned spike.

The source of this sequence is an adult in good health. The sample in question was peripheral blood, obtained on day 0 of AZD1222 vaccination. The chain links TRBV28 to TRBJ1-4, with D uncertain. CDR3 sequence reads: CASSSAATNEKLFF. CDR3 bases: TGTGCCAGCAGTTCAGCCGCAACTAATGAAAAACTGTTTTTT.